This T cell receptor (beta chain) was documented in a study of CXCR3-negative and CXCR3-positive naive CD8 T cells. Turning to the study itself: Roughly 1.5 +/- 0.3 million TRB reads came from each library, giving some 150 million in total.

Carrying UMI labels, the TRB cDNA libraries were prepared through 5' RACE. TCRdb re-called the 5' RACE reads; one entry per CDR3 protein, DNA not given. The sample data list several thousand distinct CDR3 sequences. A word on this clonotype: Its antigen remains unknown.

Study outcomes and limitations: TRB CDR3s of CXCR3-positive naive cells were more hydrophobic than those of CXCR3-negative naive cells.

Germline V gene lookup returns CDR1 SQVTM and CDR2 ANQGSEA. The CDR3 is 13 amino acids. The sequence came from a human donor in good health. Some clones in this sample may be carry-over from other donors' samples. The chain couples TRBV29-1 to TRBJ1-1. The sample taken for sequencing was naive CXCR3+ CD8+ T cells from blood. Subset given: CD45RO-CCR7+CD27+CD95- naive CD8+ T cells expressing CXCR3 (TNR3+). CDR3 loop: CSVEGGQLTEAFF.